This TCR beta chain stems from a study of vaccination effects on CD4 cells after COVID-19. Study information: Before sequencing, viral peptide pools were used by the ViraFEST assay to expand antigen-specific CD4+ T cells. Post-vaccine draws lagged the second dose by a median of 72 days.

Once cultured for 9 to 11 days, the cells underwent separation to obtain CD4+ T cells. Participants each got two BNT162b2 or mRNA-1273 vaccine doses. A note on this clone: The antigen is undetermined.

This CDR3 spans 14 amino acids. Germline lookup yields CDR1 MNHNS and CDR2 SASEGT. Trimming removed 0 bases at V and 4 bases at J, with 8 bases between. This table comes from immunoSEQ multiplex PCR, and its TCRdb copy is limited to in-frame clones, with some not included. This sample has roughly 45,000 clones; around 70% occur once, and the top ten carry roughly a tenth. Study-wide results and caveats: Both infection-induced and vaccine-induced clones contracted markedly at late post-vaccination timepoints.

The V and J genes are TRBV6-1 and TRBJ2-3; D is undetermined. Here the sequenced sample was CD4+ T cells from PBMCs cultured without peptide, taken after COVID-19 vaccination. This receptor was taken from a human donor who received a COVID-19 vaccine. CDR3 DNA sequence: TGTGCCAGCAGTGAAGCTTGGTCCCCAGATACGCAGTATTTT. It translates to CASSEAWSPDTQYF.